The clone carrying this T cell receptor beta chain was seen a few times. One entry per CDR3 protein, called by TCRdb with MiXCR from the 5' RACE reads. The table records some 41,000 distinct CDR3 sequences, roughly 4.3% of them present only once. This entry comes from a study of T cells of healthy individuals. This TCR was recovered from a human donor in good health.

CDR3 sequence (DNA): TGCAGTGCTAGAGACGGGACCACGTACAATGAGCAGTTCTTC. Translating it yields CSARDGTTYNEQFF. The chain joins TRBV20-1 to TRBJ2-1; TRBD1 or TRBD2 may be the D gene (5 bases each). The CDR3 loop spans 14 amino acids. V lost 0 bases, J lost 4 bases, and 10 bases lay in between. The germline CDR1 and CDR2 sequences are DFQATT and SNEGSKA (reference sequence).